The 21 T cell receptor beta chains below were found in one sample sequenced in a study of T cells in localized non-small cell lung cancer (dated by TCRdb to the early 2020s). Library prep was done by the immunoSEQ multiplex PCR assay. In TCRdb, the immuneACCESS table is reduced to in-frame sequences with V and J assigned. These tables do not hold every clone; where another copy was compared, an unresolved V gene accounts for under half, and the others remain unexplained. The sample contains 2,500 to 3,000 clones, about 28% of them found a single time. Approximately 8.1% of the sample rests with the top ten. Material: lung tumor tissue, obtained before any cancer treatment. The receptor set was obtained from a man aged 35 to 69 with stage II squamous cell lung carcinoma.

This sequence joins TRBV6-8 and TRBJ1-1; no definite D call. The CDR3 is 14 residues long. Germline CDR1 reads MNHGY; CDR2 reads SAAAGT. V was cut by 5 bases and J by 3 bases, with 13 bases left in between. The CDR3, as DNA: TGTGCCAGCAGTAAGCAGGCGTGGGACACTGAAGCTTTCTTT. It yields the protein CASSKQAWDTEAFF.

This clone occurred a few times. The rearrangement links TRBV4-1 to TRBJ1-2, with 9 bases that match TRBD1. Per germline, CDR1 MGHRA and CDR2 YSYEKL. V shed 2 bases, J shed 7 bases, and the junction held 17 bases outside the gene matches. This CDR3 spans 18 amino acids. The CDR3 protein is CASSQPPGATGGMGGYTF. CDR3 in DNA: TGCGCCAGCAGCCAACCCCCAGGAGCGACAGGGGGGATGGGTGGCTACACCTTC.

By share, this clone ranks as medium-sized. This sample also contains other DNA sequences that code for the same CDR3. The CDR3 DNA reads as TGTGCCAGCAGCTCGCGGGGGAGCTCCTACAATGAGCAGTTCTTC. Translating gives CASSSRGSSYNEQFF. The V gene is TRBV11-3, the J gene TRBJ2-1, with TRBD2 matching 7 bases. V dropped 4 bases and J dropped 0; count of bases not matched to a gene: 3. Germline loops: CDR1 SGHNT, CDR2 YENEEA. The CDR3 spans 15 residues.

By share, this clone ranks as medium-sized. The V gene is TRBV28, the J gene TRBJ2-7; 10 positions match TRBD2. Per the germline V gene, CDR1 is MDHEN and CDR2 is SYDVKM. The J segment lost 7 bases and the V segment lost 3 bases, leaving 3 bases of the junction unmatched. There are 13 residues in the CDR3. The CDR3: CASSLGLASEQYF. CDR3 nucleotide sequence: TGTGCCAGCAGTTTGGGACTAGCGTCAGAGCAGTACTTC.

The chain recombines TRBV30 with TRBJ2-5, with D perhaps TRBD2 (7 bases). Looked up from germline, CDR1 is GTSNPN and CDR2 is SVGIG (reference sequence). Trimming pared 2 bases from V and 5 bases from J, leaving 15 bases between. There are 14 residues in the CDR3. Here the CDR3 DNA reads TGTGCCTGGAGTCTGAGGGGGGGTTGGGAGACCCAGTACTTC. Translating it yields CAWSLRGGWETQYF.

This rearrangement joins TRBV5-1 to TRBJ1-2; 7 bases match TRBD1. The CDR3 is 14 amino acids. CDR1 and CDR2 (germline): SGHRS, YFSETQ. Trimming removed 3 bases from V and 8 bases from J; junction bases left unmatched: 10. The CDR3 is CASSSGQQEEGYTF. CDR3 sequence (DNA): TGCGCCAGCAGCTCGGGACAGCAGGAGGAAGGCTACACCTTC.

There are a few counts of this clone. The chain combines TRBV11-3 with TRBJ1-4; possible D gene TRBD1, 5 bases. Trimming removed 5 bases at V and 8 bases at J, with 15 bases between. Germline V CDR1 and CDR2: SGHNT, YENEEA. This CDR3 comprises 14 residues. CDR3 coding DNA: TGTGCCAGCAGCCTCGGGACCCCTGGAGAAAAACTGTTTTTT. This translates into CASSLGTPGEKLFF.

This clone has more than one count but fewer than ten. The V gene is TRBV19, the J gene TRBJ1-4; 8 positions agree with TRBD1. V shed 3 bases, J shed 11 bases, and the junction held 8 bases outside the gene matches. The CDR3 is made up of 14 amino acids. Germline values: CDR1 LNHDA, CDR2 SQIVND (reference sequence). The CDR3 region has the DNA TGTGCCAGTAGTATCCCTGGGACAGGAGGGAAACTGTTTTTT. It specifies CASSIPGTGGKLFF.

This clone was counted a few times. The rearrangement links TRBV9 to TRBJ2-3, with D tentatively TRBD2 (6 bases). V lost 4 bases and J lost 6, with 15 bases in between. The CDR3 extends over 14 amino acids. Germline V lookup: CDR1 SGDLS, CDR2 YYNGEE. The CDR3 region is CASSTPRGTDTQYF. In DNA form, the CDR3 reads TGTGCCAGCAGCACGCCTCGGGGGACTGATACGCAGTATTTT.

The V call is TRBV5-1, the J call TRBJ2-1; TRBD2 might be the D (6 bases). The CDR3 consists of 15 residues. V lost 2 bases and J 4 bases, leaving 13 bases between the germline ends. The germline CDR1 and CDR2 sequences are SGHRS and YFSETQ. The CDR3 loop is CASSLGTADYNEQFF. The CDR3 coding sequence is TGCGCCAGCAGCTTAGGGACTGCGGATTACAATGAGCAGTTCTTC.

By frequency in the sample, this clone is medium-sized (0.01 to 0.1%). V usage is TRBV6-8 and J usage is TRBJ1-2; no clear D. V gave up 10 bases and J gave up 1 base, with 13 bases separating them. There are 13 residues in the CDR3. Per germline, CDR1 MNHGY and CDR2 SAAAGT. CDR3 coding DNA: TGTGCCATCAGGCAGGATCTTAACTATGGCTACACCTTC. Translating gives CAIRQDLNYGYTF.

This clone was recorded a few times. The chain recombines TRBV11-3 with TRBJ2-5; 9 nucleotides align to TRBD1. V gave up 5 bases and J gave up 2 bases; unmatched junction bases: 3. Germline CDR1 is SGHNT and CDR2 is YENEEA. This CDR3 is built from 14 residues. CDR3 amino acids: CASSAGQGQETQYF. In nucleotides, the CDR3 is TGTGCCAGCAGCGCTGGACAGGGGCAAGAGACCCAGTACTTC.

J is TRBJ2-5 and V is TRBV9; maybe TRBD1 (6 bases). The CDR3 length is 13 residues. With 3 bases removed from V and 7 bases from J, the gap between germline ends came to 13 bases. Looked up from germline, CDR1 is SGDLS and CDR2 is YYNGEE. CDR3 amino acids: CASSGPGDGTQYF. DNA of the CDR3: TGTGCCAGCAGCGGACCAGGGGACGGGACCCAGTACTTC. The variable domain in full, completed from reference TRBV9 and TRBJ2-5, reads DSGVTQTPKHLITATGQRVTLRCSPRSGDLSVYWYQQSLDQGLQFLIQYYNGEERAKGNILERFSAQQFPDLHSELNLSSLELGDSALYFCASSGPGDGTQYFGPGTRLLVL.

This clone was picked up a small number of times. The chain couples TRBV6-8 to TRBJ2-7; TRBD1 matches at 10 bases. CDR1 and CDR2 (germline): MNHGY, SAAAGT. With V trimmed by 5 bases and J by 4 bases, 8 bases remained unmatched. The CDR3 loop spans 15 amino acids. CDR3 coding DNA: TGTGCCAGCAGTACGCCGGGACAGGGGAGATACGAGCAGTACTTC. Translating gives CASSTPGQGRYEQYF.

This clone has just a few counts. For the CDR3, the DNA is TGTGCCAGCACCGGCGACTCAGGGGGTCGCTATGGCTACACCTTC. This encodes CASTGDSGGRYGYTF. This chain links TRBV9 with TRBJ1-2, with 7 bases that match TRBD1. Germline CDR1 is SGDLS and CDR2 is YYNGEE. The CDR3 length is 15 residues. The ends lost 6 bases at V and 4 bases at J; junction bases unmatched: 12.

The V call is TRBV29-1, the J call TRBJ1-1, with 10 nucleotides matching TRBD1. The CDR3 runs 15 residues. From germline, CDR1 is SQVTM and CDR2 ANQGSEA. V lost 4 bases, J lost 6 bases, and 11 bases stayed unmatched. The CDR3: CSVGGGTGDVSEAFF. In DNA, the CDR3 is TGCAGCGTTGGTGGGGGGACAGGGGATGTCTCTGAAGCTTTCTTT.

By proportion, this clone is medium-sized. This chain's CDR3 is CASSYSSGTKWETQYF. As DNA, the CDR3 is TGTGCCAGCAGTTACTCGAGCGGGACAAAATGGGAGACCCAGTACTTC. The chain links TRBV6-8 to TRBJ2-5, with D possibly TRBD2 on 7 matching bases. Germline V lookup: CDR1 MNHGY, CDR2 SAAAGT. The CDR3 covers 16 residues. V was trimmed by 0 bases and J by 5 bases, leaving 16 bases between them.

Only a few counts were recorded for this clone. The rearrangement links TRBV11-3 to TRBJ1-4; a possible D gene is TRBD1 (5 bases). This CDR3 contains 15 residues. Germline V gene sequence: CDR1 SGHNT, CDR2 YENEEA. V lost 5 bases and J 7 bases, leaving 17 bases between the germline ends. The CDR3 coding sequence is TGTGCCAGCAGCACCCGACACCACAGGAGTGAAAAACTGTTTTTT. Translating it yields CASSTRHHRSEKLFF.

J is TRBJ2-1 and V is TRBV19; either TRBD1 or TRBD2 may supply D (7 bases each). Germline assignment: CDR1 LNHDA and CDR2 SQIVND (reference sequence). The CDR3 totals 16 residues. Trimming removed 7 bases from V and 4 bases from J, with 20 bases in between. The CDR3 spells CASTLGRGGQYNEQFF. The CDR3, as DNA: TGTGCCAGTACCCTAGGCAGGGGGGGCCAGTACAATGAGCAGTTCTTC. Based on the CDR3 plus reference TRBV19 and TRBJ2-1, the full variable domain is DGGITQSPKYLFRKEGQNVTLSCEQNLNHDAMYWYRQDPGQGLRLIYYSQIVNDFQKGDIAEGYSVSREKKESFPLTVTSAQKNPTAFYLCASTLGRGGQYNEQFFGPGTRLTVL.

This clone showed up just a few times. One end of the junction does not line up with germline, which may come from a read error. The CDR3 reads CAISEGGATTNEKLFF. The CDR3 DNA is TGTGCCATCAGTGAAGGGGGGGCAACAACTAATGAAAAACTGTTTTTT. J is TRBJ1-4 and V is TRBV6-1; D is possibly TRBD1 (6 bases). Germline V CDR1 and CDR2: MNHNS, SASEGT. CDR3 length equals 16 residues.

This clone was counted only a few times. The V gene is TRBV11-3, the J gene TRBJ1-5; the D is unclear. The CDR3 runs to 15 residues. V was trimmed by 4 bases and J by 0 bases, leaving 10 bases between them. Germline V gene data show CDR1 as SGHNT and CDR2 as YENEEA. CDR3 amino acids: CASSSGLDSNQPQHF. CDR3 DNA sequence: TGTGCCAGCAGCTCTGGGTTGGATAGCAATCAGCCCCAGCATTTT.